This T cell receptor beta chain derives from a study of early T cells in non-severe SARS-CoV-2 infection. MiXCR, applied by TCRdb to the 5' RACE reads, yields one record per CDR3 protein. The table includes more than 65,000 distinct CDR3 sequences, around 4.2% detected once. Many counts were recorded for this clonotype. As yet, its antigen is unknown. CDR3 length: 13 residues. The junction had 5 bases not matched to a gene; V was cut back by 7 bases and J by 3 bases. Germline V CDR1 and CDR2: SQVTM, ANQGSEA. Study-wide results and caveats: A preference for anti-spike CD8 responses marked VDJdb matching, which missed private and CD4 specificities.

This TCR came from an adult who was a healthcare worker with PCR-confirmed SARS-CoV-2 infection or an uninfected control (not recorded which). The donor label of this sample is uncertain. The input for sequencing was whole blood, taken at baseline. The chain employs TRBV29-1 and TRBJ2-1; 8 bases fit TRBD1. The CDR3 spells CSASGTGYNEQFF. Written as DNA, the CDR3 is TGCAGCGCGTCCGGGACAGGCTACAATGAGCAGTTCTTC.